This record concerns one TCR beta chain sequence. Its cognate antigen is unknown. The germline V gene encodes CDR1 SGHVS and CDR2 FQNEAQ. The junction had 4 bases not matched to a gene; V was cut back by 5 bases and J by 5 bases. The CDR3 is made up of 13 amino acids. Data came from immunoSEQ multiplex PCR; TCRdb stores just in-frame clones and leaves some out. The sample contains over 30,000 clones, 70% to 85% of which appear only once. These data come from a study of T cells in narcolepsy. In the study overall: Healthy controls were enrolled alongside patients with narcolepsy type 1 or type 2. The study, taken as a whole, reports: Comparing one patient's CSF and blood CD4+ clonotypes highlighted HCRT- and TRIB2-specific autoreactive clonotypes.

Material: CD45RA- memory CD4+ T cells from PBMCs. This receptor was identified in a human donor with narcolepsy. The chain uses TRBV7-8 and TRBJ1-2; TRBD1 matches at 8 bases. CDR3 sequence: CASSTRTGYGYTF. Here the CDR3 DNA reads TGTGCCAGCAGCACGCGGACAGGGTATGGCTACACCTTC.